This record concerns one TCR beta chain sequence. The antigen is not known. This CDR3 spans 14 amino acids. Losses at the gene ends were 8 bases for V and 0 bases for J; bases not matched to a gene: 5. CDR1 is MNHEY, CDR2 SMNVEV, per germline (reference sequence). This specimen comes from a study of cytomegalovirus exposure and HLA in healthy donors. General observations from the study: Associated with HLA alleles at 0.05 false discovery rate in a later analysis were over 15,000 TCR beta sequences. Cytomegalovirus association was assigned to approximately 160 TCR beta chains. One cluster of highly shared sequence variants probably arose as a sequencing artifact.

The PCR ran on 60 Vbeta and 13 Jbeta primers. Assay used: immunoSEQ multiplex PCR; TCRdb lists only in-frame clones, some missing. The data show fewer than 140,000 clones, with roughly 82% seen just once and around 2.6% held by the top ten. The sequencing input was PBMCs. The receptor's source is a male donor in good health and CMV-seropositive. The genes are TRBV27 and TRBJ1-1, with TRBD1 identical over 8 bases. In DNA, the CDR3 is TGTGCCAGCCACAGGGGGGGGATGAACACTGAAGCTTTCTTT. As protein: CASHRGGMNTEAFF.